This TCR beta chain originates from a study of cytomegalovirus exposure and HLA in healthy donors. Study-level results: Reports indicate that TCR beta sequences accurately predicted the HLA-A and HLA-B alleles of most subjects. Cytomegalovirus-associated status was assigned to fewer than 200 TCR beta chains.

With 60 Vbeta and 13 Jbeta primers, the PCR was carried out. Using immunoSEQ multiplex PCR, the repertoire was profiled, and TCRdb retains in-frame clones only, with some absent. The data hold 120,000 or so clones, with about 16% observed a single time. This clone was found a few times. As yet, its antigen is unknown. V was shortened by 4 bases and J by 5 bases, with 18 bases between the two germline ends. Germline V lookup: CDR1 SGHRS, CDR2 YFSETQ. The CDR3 is 15 amino acids. This chain joins TRBV5-1 and TRBJ2-5; TRBD2 is a possible D gene (5 bases). Sequenced material: PBMCs. The TCR originated in a young woman in good health and CMV-seronegative. CDR3 in DNA: TGCGCCAGCAGCCAGGACCCGGACGGCGGGGAGACCCAGTACTTC. Its protein product is CASSQDPDGGETQYF.